A selection of T cell receptor beta chains follows, all from one sample in a study of response to subunit inactivated influenza vaccine. One entry per CDR3 protein, called by TCRdb with MiXCR from the RT-PCR reads. Here the sample spans about 540,000 distinct CDR3 sequences, 20% to 25% being singletons. These same data were also listed under a study on T cells expressing NK-cell markers.

Here the sequenced sample was CD4+ T cells sorted from PBMCs, taken 11 to 12 days after vaccination. The receptor source for this set is a man in his fifties who received an inactivated influenza vaccine. Both conserved end residues are part of each CDR3. A D gene is named only where the DNA matches it firmly. Some rows have no size entry. The others give once, few or many, or a class for an expanded clone.

J gene,D gene,clone size,V gene,CDR3 DNA,CDR3 protein
TRBJ2-7,-,many,TRBV10-3,TGTGCCTCCTCAGGCCAGGGACCCTACGAGCAGTACTTC,CASSGQGPYEQYF
TRBJ2-1,-,-,TRBV6-1,TGTGCCAGCAGCCAATACAGGGGGGGGACGGATGAGCAGTTCTTC,CASSQYRGGTDEQFF
TRBJ2-2,TRBD2,-,TRBV11-2,TGTGCCAGCAGCCCCCTCCAAGGACTAGCGGCGTCGAACACCGGGGAGCTGTTTTTT,CASSPLQGLAASNTGELFF
TRBJ2-2,-,few,TRBV12-3/TRBV12-4,TGTGCCAGCAGGAGGAGTGGAGCCGGGGAGCTGTTTTTT,CASRRSGAGELFF
TRBJ1-5,TRBD1,-,TRBV28,TGTGCCAGCAACGGGCAGGGGGCGCCAGGTGGGCGTCAGCCCCAGCATTTT,CASNGQGAPGGRQPQHF
TRBJ2-1,TRBD1,-,TRBV20-1,TGCAGTGCTAGAGCCGGGACAGGGTACGGGGGCTCCTACAATGAGCAGTTCTTC,CSARAGTGYGGSYNEQFF
TRBJ2-1,-,-,TRBV20-1,TGCAGTGCTAGAGATCATGGCGGGCCCTACAATGAGCAGTTCTTC,CSARDHGGPYNEQFF
TRBJ2-1,-,-,TRBV20-1,TGCAGTGCTACTGACGTCAGCTCCTACAATGAGCAGTTCTTC,CSATDVSSYNEQFF
TRBJ2-7,TRBD2,once,TRBV20-1,TGCAGTGCCCAGCTCCAGGCTAGCGGGACCCCTTGGTACGAGCAGTACTTC,CSAQLQASGTPWYEQYF
TRBJ2-7,TRBD1,-,TRBV5-1,TGCGCCAGCAGCCAAAGAGGACAGGGGGCCGACGAGCAGTACTTC,CASSQRGQGADEQYF
TRBJ2-1,-,-,TRBV7-2,TGTGCCAGCAGCTTAGTACCCCCGCTAGTCAATGAGCAGTTCTTC,CASSLVPPLVNEQFF
TRBJ1-6,-,few,TRBV11-2,TGTGCCAGCAGCTTACGGATTGATTCACCCCTCCACTTT,CASSLRIDSPLHF
TRBJ2-2,TRBD1,few,TRBV15,TGTGCCACCAGAAAAACCGGGACAGCGAACACCGGGGAGCTGTTTTTT,CATRKTGTANTGELFF
TRBJ1-2,TRBD1,few,TRBV9,TGTGCCAGCAGCCCCCCAGGGGGCCTTAACTATGGCTACACCTTC,CASSPPGGLNYGYTF